These 17 T cell receptor beta chains were all obtained from the same sample, sequenced in a study of blood T cell repertoires in COVID-19. Assay: immunoSEQ multiplex PCR; the TCRdb copy retains only in-frame clones and omits some. The sample records under 170,000 clones, 86% being singletons. The sample was peripheral blood. The receptors stem from a man between 70 and 80 years old with acute or convalescent COVID-19.

This clone was observed once. This sequence joins TRBV29-1 and TRBJ1-2; the match to TRBD1 covers 7 bases. The junction had 7 bases not matched to a gene; V was cut back by 7 bases and J by 2 bases. The CDR3 sequence is 13 residues long. Germline values: CDR1 SQVTM, CDR2 ANQGSEA. The CDR3 sequence is CSARQGLNYGYTF. CDR3 nucleotides: TGCAGCGCCCGACAGGGTTTAAACTATGGCTACACCTTC.

The rearrangement links TRBV7-3 to TRBJ2-1; D possibly corresponds to TRBD1 (5 bases). Germline-derived CDR1 and CDR2 are SGHTA and FQGTGA. This CDR3 has 13 residues. V was pared by 5 bases and J by 8 bases, with 13 bases between. The CDR3 sequence is CASSPTGADEQFF. The CDR3 DNA follows: TGTGCCAGCAGCCCCACAGGTGCCGATGAGCAGTTCTTC.

CDR3 DNA sequence: TGTGCCAGTAATTCCCCGGGACTAGCGGAGAACACCGGGGAGCTGTTTTTT. This translates into CASNSPGLAENTGELFF. The chain joins TRBV19 to TRBJ2-2; 11 nucleotides agree with TRBD2. Germline lookup yields CDR1 LNHDA and CDR2 SQIVND (reference sequence). V shed 7 bases and J 1 base; nucleotides not matched to a gene: 8. CDR3 size: 17 residues.

The CDR3 loop reads CATSDLRTSGNEQFF. CDR3 nucleotides: TGTGCCACCAGTGACTTAAGGACTAGCGGGAATGAGCAGTTCTTC. The chain uses TRBV24-1 and TRBJ2-1; 11 bases are a match to TRBD2. The length of the CDR3 is 15 residues. Germline V gene data show CDR1 as KGHDR and CDR2 as SFDVKD. V lost 4 bases to trimming and J lost 7 bases; unmatched junction nucleotides: 5.

The chain uses TRBV7-2 and TRBJ2-1; possibly TRBD2 for D (6 bases). V was cut by 5 bases and J by 6 bases, with 11 bases left in between. The CDR3 has 13 amino acids. CDR1 and CDR2 (germline): SGHTA, FQGNSA. This CDR3 is CASSLRTTNEQFF. CDR3 in DNA: TGTGCCAGCAGCCTAAGGACTACCAATGAGCAGTTCTTC.

V is TRBV10-3 and J is TRBJ2-2, with 11 nucleotides matching TRBD2. J lost 5 bases, V lost 6 bases, and 11 bases had no gene match. The germline V gene has CDR1 ENHRY and CDR2 SYGVKD. The CDR3 contains 17 residues. Written as DNA, the CDR3 is TGTGCCATCAGGGACGGGAGACTAGCGGGGTATACCGGGGAGCTGTTTTTT. As protein: CAIRDGRLAGYTGELFF.

V usage is TRBV10-3 and J usage is TRBJ2-3, with D uncertain. The CDR3 is 12 amino acids. From germline, CDR1 is ENHRY and CDR2 SYGVKD. With 4 bases removed from V and 4 bases from J, the gap between germline ends came to 6 bases. The CDR3 sequence is CAISVSSDTQYF. The CDR3 nucleotides are TGTGCCATCAGTGTGTCCTCAGATACGCAGTATTTT.

J is TRBJ2-7 and V is TRBV2, with TRBD1 matching over 8 bases. Looked up from germline, CDR1 is SNHLY and CDR2 is FYNNEI. The V and J ends lost 1 base and 10 bases, in that order; junction bases with no gene match: 9. This CDR3 has 14 residues. CDR3 nucleotides: TGTGCCAGCAGTGAAGGTCAGGGGGCCCTCGGTCAGTACTTC. Protein sequence: CASSEGQGALGQYF.

The CDR3: CSVEDVGQSEKLFF. The DNA for the CDR3 is TGCAGCGTTGAAGATGTGGGGCAGAGTGAAAAACTGTTTTTT. This chain joins TRBV29-1 and TRBJ1-4, with D possibly TRBD1 on 5 matching bases. The CDR3 is made up of 14 amino acids. In germline, CDR1 is SQVTM, CDR2 ANQGSEA. The germline V and J ends were trimmed by 0 bases and 7 bases, with 12 bases remaining between them.

V and J are TRBV18 and TRBJ2-5, with D unclear. Germline values: CDR1 KGHSH, CDR2 LQKENI. The CDR3 has 14 residues. V dropped 3 bases and J dropped 4 bases, with 12 bases sitting between them. The CDR3 protein is CASSPRVTSETQYF. CDR3 bases: TGTGCCAGCTCACCCCGGGTCACGTCAGAGACCCAGTACTTC.

The chain employs TRBV3-1 (or the pseudogene TRBV3-2) and TRBJ1-5, with unresolved D. This CDR3 has 15 amino acids. The germline gives CDR1 LGHDT, CDR2 YNNKEL (reference sequence). V was pared by 1 base and J by 10 bases, with 17 bases between. For the CDR3, the DNA is TGTGCCAGCAGCCAAGGATTGGAGGTTAATCGACCCCAGCATTTT. As protein: CASSQGLEVNRPQHF.

In DNA, the CDR3 is TGTGCCAGCAGCTTAGCGGTGGGCCCCCGCTCCTACAATGAGCAGTTCTTC. It specifies CASSLAVGPRSYNEQFF. This chain links TRBV11-3 with TRBJ2-1; D gene uncertain. The CDR3 consists of 17 residues. Trimming stripped 1 base from V and 0 bases from J, with 13 bases between. Germline V lookup: CDR1 SGHNT, CDR2 YENEEA.

This clone occurred once. The chain couples TRBV7-2 to TRBJ1-2; D gene uncertain. Germline values: CDR1 SGHTA, CDR2 FQGNSA. V gave up 6 bases and J gave up 2 bases, with 16 bases separating them. The CDR3 is 15 residues long. CDR3 DNA sequence: TGTGCCAGCAGTAAAAGTGCGGGTGACAACTATGGCTACACCTTC. It codes for CASSKSAGDNYGYTF.

This clone was seen only a few times. The genes are TRBV6-1 and TRBJ2-1; 10 bases are a match to TRBD1. This CDR3 has 15 amino acids. V shed 3 bases, J shed 8 bases, and the junction held 7 bases outside the gene matches. CDR1 and CDR2 from the germline V gene are MNHNS and SASEGT. The CDR3, as DNA: TGTGCCAGCAGTGAGGCCGGACAGGGGGACGATGAGCAGTTCTTC. Amino acid sequence: CASSEAGQGDDEQFF.

This rearrangement joins TRBV5-4 to TRBJ2-1; 13 positions match TRBD2. V trimming: 4 bases; J trimming: 3 bases; junction bases outside the gene matches: 4. The CDR3 is 16 amino acids. Looked up from germline, CDR1 is SGHNT and CDR2 is YYREEE (reference sequence). The CDR3 DNA is TGTGCCAGCAGCCCTGGACTAGCGGGAGACTACAATGAGCAGTTCTTC. This codes for CASSPGLAGDYNEQFF. The entire variable domain, with the rest obtained from reference TRBV5-4 and TRBJ2-1, is as follows: ETGVTQSPTHLIKTRGQQVTLRCSSQSGHNTVSWYQQALGQGPQFIFQYYREEENGRGNFPPRFSGLQFPNYSSELNVNALELDDSALYLCASSPGLAGDYNEQFFGPGTRLTVL.

The chain links TRBV6-5 to TRBJ1-4, with 7 nucleotides matching TRBD1. The V gene end was trimmed by 0 bases and the J gene end by 11 bases; junction bases not matched to a gene: 9. The V gene's germline CDR1 is MNHEY and CDR2 SVGAGI. CDR3 length equals 15 residues. The CDR3 coding sequence is TGTGCCAGCAGTTACTCGAAGGGGACAGCTGAGAAACTGTTTTTT. Its translation: CASSYSKGTAEKLFF.

This chain links TRBV4-2 with TRBJ2-4; 10 positions match TRBD2. The CDR3 has 16 residues. The germline V gene has CDR1 LGHNA and CDR2 YNFKEQ. Trimming took 1 base from V and 1 from J; bases not matched to a gene: 1. CDR3 coding DNA: TGTGCCAGCAGCCAAGGAGCGGGAGGGGCCAAAAACATTCAGTACTTC. It is translated as CASSQGAGGAKNIQYF.